The T cell receptor (beta chain) described here comes from a study of blood T cells in healthy people across ages. Study-level findings and limits: More naive CD4+ cells and higher diversity marked long-lived donors relative to aged donors.

CDR3 length: 18 residues. CDR1 is SEHNR and CDR2 is FQNEAQ in the germline V gene (reference sequence). To note about this clonotype: Its specificity is unknown. The germline gene is not matched at one end of the junction; a read error may be the cause.

PCR was performed a second time for roughly 7 to 11 cycles using a sample-barcoded 5' primer and a J-beta primer mix. A tag from a template-switch adaptor with 12 random nucleotides marked each cDNA molecule. Each CDR3 protein gets one entry after TCRdb re-called the 5' RACE reads with MiXCR. The sample consists of 1,800,000 or so distinct CDR3 sequences, about 39% of them appearing once. The chain is built from TRBV7-9 and TRBJ2-4, with 10 bases matching TRBD2. This clonotype was sampled from a human donor in good health. The specimen sequenced was blood. CDR3 sequence: CANSLPSSGGVAKNIQYF. CDR3 nucleotides: TGTGCCAACAGCTTACCGTCTAGCGGGGGTGTAGCCAAAAACATTCAGTACTTC.